This T cell receptor beta chain stems from a study of neurological immune-mediated disorders. This clonotype was counted many times. TCRdb reprocessed the 5' RACE reads via MiXCR and lists one record per CDR3 protein. The data show roughly 100,000 distinct CDR3 sequences, with 3% to 4.5% seen just once and around 6% held by the top ten. Trimming removed 7 bases at V and 3 bases at J, with 16 bases between. Germline V gene lookup returns CDR1 MDHEN and CDR2 SYDVKM. The CDR3 has 15 amino acids. Sequencing was carried out using PBMCs. This TCR derives from a woman younger than 30 with multiple sclerosis. The rearrangement links TRBV28 to TRBJ2-1; maybe TRBD2 (7 bases). The CDR3 DNA reads as TGTGCCAGCATCAATAGGGGGGGCATCTACAATGAGCAGTTCTTC. Encoded protein: CASINRGGIYNEQFF.